The T cell receptor (beta chain) described here comes from a study of blood T cell repertoires in COVID-19. Overall study: Material from acute and convalescent COVID-19 was sourced from the United States, Italy and Spain. The cDNA or gDNA used as material had been derived from T cells, B-cell-depleted T cells, or PBMCs.

In the authors' workflow: Reference gene primer amplification gave estimated nucleated cell counts. Generated by immunoSEQ multiplex PCR, the TCRdb table keeps only in-frame clones and is missing some. From that table come the V and J calls and clone size; the DNA was used to work out D and trimming. Here the sample spans approximately 150,000 clones, over 70% being singletons. Trimming removed 5 bases from V and 2 bases from J, with 9 bases in between. This CDR3 spans 13 amino acids. Per germline, CDR1 LNHDA and CDR2 SQIVND (reference sequence). This sequence originates from a man over 45 with active or convalescent COVID-19. This chain uses TRBV19 with TRBJ1-1; D possibly corresponds to TRBD1 (5 bases). Sample: peripheral blood. As DNA, the CDR3 is TGTGCCAGTAGTGAAACAGGAAACACTGAAGCTTTCTTT. This encodes CASSETGNTEAFF.